This T cell receptor (beta chain) was sequenced in a study of technical replicates of blood from four donors. Some clones are missing from TCRdb's copy, which holds only in-frame ones; the method was immunoSEQ multiplex PCR. The sample has 55,000 to 75,000 clones; 92% are singletons. The TCR sequence derives from a human donor in good health. Sequencing was carried out using T cells isolated from PBMCs.

The CDR3 reads CSVGGGGENGYTF. The CDR3 coding sequence is TGCAGCGTCGGGGGAGGGGGGGAGAATGGCTACACCTTC. This chain connects TRBV29-1 to TRBJ1-2, with a weak D call TRBD1 (6 bases). With 6 bases removed from V and 6 bases from J, the gap between germline ends came to 17 bases. CDR3 size: 13 residues. The germline V gene encodes CDR1 SQVTM and CDR2 ANQGSEA.